The rows below give T cell receptor beta chains drawn from one sample of a study of blood T cells in healthy people across ages. TCRdb called the 5' RACE reads again in MiXCR, with one record for every CDR3 protein. The sample carries about a million distinct CDR3 sequences, roughly 51% recorded once. Input material: blood. These receptors were taken from a woman aged 55-75 years in good health. CDR3s include the opening cysteine and the closing phenylalanine or tryptophan. The D gene is left open where the match is weak. The listing skips clone size in some rows; elsewhere it reads once, few, many or a size class.

>TRBJ2-1|TRBV3-1|TRBD2|-
TGTGCCAGCAGCCGCCGTAGCGGGCGCGAATACAATGAGCAGTTCTTC
CASSRRSGREYNEQFF
>TRBJ1-5|TRBV6-2/TRBV6-3|-|-
TGTGCCAGCAGTCTCCGCCTCGTTAACAGAAATCAGCCCCAGCATTTT
CASSLRLVNRNQPQHF
>TRBJ2-7|TRBV4-1|TRBD1|few
TGCGCCAGCAGCCAACCGTGGGCTCGGACAGGGACCTACAATGAGCAGTACTTC
CASSQPWARTGTYNEQYF
>TRBJ1-2|TRBV6-5|-|-
TGTGCCAGCAGTTACGCCTCAGATTACTATGGCTACACCTTC
CASSYASDYYGYTF
>TRBJ1-1|TRBV7-6|-|-
TGTGCCAGCAGCTTAAAAGTATCCAAGGAAACTTTCTTT
CASSLKVSKETFF
>TRBJ2-7|TRBV2|TRBD2|-
TGTGCCAGCAGCGACTTGTTGGCGGGGGAGCGAAACTACGAGCAGTACTTC
CASSDLLAGERNYEQYF
>TRBJ1-4|TRBV20-1|-|-
TGCAGTGCTAGATCGGGGGAGATTGGGACTAATGAAAAACTGTTTTTT
CSARSGEIGTNEKLFF
>TRBJ2-7|TRBV14|-|few
TGTGCCAGCAGCCAAGATCAAGAAGGAAAGTCCTACGAGCAGTACTTC
CASSQDQEGKSYEQYF
>TRBJ2-7|TRBV6-2/TRBV6-3|-|many
TGTGCCAGCAGTTGGGCGAGTCGGAGACAGTACTTC
CASSWASRRQYF
>TRBJ2-5|TRBV2|TRBD2|-
TGTGCCAGCAGTGAAGGAGCGGGAGGGCCGGAGACCCAGTACTTC
CASSEGAGGPETQYF
>TRBJ2-7|TRBV5-6|-|-
TGTGCCAGCAGCTCCGACCCGGTCATGATTCTCTACGAGCAGTACTTC
CASSSDPVMILYEQYF
>TRBJ1-2|TRBV29-1|-|-
TGCAGCGTTGTCGGGGGGCAAAAACGTGGCTACACCTTC
CSVVGGQKRGYTF
>TRBJ2-7|TRBV2|-|-
TGTGCCAGCAGGATGGGGGCTTCCTACGAGCAGTACTTC
CASRMGASYEQYF
>TRBJ2-1|TRBV4-1|-|-
TGCGCCAGTAGCCAAGAGTTTCGGCAGTTCTTC
CASSQEFRQFF
>TRBJ2-6|TRBV5-1|-|-
TGCGCCAGCAGTCCGGTCCTCACCTCTGGGGCCAACGTCCTGACTTTC
CASSPVLTSGANVLTF
>TRBJ2-7|TRBV20-1|TRBD2|-
TGCAGTGCTAGCGGACTAGCGGGGACCTACGAGCAGTACTTC
CSASGLAGTYEQYF